The sequence of this T cell receptor (beta chain) was determined in a study of CD8 T cells in Susac syndrome. Regarding the study as a whole: The TCR sequencing and HLA analysis in the study involved a relatively small number of individuals, as the study acknowledged.

Sequencing of TCR beta covered CD8+ and CD4+ T cells obtained from blood. The authors negatively isolated CD8+ and CD4+ T cells and FACS-enriched TEMRA cells. The CDR3 is 15 residues long. The J segment lost 1 base and the V segment lost 2 bases, leaving 4 bases of the junction unmatched. As regards this clonotype: Its antigen is unidentified.

The RNA input was about 0.45 to 1 ug, and it was reverse transcribed with random hexamers. An immunoSEQ multiplex PCR generated amplified TCR beta CDR3 products spanning 54 Vbeta and 13 Jbeta. TCRdb reanalysed the immunoSEQ multiplex PCR reads using MiXCR and keeps one entry per CDR3 protein. The sample records about 140,000 distinct CDR3 sequences, roughly 96% being singletons. The genes are TRBV12-3 or TRBV12-4 and TRBJ2-5, with TRBD1 matching 7 bases. The sequence came from a human donor with multiple sclerosis. Sample: CD4+ T cells from PBMCs. Here the CDR3 DNA reads TGTGCCAGCAGTTTACCACAGGGGCGCCAAGAGACCCAGTACTTC. This gives the protein CASSLPQGRQETQYF.